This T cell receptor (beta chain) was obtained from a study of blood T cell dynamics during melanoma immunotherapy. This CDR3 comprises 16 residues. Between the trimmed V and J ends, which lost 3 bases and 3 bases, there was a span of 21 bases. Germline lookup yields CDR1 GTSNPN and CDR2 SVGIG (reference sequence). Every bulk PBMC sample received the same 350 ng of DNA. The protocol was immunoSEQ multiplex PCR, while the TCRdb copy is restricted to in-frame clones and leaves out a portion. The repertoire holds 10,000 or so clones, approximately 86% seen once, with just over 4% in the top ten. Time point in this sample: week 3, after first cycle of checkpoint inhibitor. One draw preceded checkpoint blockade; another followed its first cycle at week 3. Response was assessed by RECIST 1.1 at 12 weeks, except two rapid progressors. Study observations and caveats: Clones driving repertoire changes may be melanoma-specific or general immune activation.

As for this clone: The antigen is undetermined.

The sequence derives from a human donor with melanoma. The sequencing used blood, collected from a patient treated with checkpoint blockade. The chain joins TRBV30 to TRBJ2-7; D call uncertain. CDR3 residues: CAWRKADGLGIYEQYF. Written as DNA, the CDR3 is TGTGCCTGGAGGAAAGCCGACGGTTTAGGGATCTACGAGCAGTACTTC.